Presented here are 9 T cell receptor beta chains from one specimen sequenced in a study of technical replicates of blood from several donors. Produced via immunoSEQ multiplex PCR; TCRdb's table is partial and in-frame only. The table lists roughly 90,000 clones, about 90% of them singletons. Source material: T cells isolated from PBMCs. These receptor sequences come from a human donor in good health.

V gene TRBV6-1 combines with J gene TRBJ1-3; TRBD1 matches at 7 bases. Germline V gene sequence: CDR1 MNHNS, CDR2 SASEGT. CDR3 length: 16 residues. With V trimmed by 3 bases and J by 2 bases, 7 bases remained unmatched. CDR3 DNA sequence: TGTGCCAGCAGTGAGTACCGACAGGGAACTGGAAACACCATATATTTT. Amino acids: CASSEYRQGTGNTIYF.

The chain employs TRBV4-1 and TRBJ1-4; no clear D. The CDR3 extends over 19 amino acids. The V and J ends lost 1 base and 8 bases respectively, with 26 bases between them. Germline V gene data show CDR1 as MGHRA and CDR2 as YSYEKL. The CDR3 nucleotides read TGCGCCAGCAGCCAAGGCGGCGTAACGACGACGTTTTCGAGGGAAAAACTGTTTTTT. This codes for CASSQGGVTTTFSREKLFF.

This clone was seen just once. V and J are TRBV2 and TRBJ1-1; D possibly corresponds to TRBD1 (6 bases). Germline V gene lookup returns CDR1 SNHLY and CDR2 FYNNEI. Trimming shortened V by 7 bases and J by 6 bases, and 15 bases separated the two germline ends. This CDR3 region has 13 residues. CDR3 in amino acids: CASTIGGGSEAFF. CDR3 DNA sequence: TGTGCCAGCACGATAGGGGGAGGGTCTGAAGCTTTCTTT.

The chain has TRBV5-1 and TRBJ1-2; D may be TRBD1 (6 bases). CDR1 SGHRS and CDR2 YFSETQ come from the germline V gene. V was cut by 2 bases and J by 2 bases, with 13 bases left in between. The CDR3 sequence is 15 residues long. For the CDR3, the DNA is TGCGCCAGCAGCTTTTCACAGGGATTCAACTATGGCTACACCTTC. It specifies CASSFSQGFNYGYTF. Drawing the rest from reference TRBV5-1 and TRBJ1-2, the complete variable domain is KAGVTQTPRYLIKTRGQQVTLSCSPISGHRSVSWYQQTPGQGLQFLFEYFSETQRNKGNFPGRFSGRQFSNSRSEMNVSTLELGDSALYLCASSFSQGFNYGYTFGSGTRLTVV.

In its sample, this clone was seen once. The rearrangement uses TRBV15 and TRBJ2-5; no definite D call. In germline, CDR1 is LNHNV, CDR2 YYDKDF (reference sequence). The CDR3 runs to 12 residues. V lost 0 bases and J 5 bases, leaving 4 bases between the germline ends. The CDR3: CATSRDVETQYF. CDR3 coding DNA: TGTGCCACCAGCAGAGACGTGGAGACCCAGTACTTC.

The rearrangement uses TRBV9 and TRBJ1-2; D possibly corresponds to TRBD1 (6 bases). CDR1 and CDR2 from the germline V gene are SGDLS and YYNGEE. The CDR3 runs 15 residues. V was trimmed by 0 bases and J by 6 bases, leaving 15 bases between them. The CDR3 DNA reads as TGTGCCAGCAGCGTAGCTGGGCAGGGGATCGATGGCTACACCTTC. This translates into CASSVAGQGIDGYTF.

The DNA of the CDR3 is TGTGCCAGCAGTTTAACGGTGAGGAGCAATCAGCCCCAGCATTTT. Protein: CASSLTVRSNQPQHF. The rearrangement joins TRBV28 to TRBJ1-5; D uncertain. Deletions cut 2 bases from V and 1 base from J, with 9 bases between. Germline lookup yields CDR1 MDHEN and CDR2 SYDVKM. There are 15 residues in the CDR3.

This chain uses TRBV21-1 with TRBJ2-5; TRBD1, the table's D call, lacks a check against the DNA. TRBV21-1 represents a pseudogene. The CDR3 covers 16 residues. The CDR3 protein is CASSKKWRGRKETQYF. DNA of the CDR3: TGTGCCAGCAGCAAAAAGTGGAGGGGGCGTAAAGAGACCCAGTACTTC.

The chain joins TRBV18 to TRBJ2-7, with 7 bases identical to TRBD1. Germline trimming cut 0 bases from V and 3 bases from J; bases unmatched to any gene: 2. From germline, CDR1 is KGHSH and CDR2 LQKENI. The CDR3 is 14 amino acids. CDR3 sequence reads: CASSPPGTVYEQYF. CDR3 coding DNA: TGTGCCAGCTCACCACCCGGGACAGTCTACGAGCAGTACTTC.